This T cell receptor (beta chain) was identified during a study of molecular identifiers for immune sequencing clone quantification. Broader study findings: In naive cells, clones above 20 RNA copies held under 1% of molecules, whereas in effector cells they held over 97%.

TCRdb re-called the PCR reads with MiXCR, one entry per CDR3 protein. The table has about 68,000 distinct CDR3 sequences, 15% to 20% seen once. Concerning this clonotype: Its antigen is as yet unknown. The junction does not match germline at one end; this may be a read error.

The CDR3 runs 13 residues. Germline CDR1 and CDR2: MNHEY and SMNVEV (reference sequence). The clonotype originates from a human donor in good health. Some libraries in this study had Jurkat cell RNA spiked in. This chain joins TRBV27 and TRBJ2-7; D gene uncertain. Sequencing input: naive CD8+ T cells from blood, with Jurkat cell RNA spiked in. Subset denoted: FACS-sorted CD8+CD4-CCR7+CD45RA+ naive T cells. CDR3 in DNA: TGTGCCAGCAGTCCCGGGTCCTCCTACGGGCAGTACTTC. Translated, it gives CASSPGSSYGQYF.